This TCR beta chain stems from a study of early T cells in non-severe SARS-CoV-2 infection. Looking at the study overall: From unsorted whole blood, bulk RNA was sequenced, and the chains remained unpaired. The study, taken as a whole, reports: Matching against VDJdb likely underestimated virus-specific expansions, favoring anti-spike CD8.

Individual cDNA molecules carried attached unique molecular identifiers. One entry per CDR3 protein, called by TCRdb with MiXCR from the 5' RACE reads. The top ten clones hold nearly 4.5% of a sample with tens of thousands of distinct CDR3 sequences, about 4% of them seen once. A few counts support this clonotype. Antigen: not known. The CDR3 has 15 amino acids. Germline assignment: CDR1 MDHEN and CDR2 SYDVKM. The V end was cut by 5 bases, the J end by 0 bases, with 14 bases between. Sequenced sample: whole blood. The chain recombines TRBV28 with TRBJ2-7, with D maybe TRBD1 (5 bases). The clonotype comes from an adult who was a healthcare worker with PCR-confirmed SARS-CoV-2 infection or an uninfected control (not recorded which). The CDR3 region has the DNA TGTGCCAGCAGTGTTTGGCAGGGCTACTCCTACGAGCAGTACTTC. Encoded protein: CASSVWQGYSYEQYF. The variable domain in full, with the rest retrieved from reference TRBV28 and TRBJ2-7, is DVKVTQSSRYLVKRTGEKVFLECVQDMDHENMFWYRQDPGLGLRLIYFSYDVKMKEKGDIPEGYSVSREKKERFSLILESASTNQTSMYLCASSVWQGYSYEQYFGPGTRLTVT.